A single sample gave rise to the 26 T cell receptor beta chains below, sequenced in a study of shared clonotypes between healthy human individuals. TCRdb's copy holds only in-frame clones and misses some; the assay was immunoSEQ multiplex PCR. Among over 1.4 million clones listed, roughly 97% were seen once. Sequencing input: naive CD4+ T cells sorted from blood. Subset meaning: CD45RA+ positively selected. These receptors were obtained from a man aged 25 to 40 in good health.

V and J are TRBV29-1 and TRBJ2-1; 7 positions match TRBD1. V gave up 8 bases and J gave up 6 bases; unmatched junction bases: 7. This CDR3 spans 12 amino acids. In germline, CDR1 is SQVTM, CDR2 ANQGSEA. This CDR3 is CSSDRVLNEQFF. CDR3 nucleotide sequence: TGCAGCTCTGACAGGGTCCTCAATGAGCAGTTCTTC.

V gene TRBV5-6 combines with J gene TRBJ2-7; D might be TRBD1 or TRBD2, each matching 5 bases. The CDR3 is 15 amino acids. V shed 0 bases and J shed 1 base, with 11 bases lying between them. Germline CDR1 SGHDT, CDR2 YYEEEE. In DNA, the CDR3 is TGTGCCAGCAGCTTGGAGGGACGTCTATCCTACGAGCAGTACTTC. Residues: CASSLEGRLSYEQYF.

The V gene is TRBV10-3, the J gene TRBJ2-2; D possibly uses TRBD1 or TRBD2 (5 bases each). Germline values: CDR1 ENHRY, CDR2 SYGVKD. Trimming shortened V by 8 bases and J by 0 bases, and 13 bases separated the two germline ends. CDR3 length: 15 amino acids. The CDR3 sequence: CAIGVGGSNTGELFF. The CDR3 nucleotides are TGTGCCATCGGAGTTGGGGGATCGAACACCGGGGAGCTGTTTTTT.

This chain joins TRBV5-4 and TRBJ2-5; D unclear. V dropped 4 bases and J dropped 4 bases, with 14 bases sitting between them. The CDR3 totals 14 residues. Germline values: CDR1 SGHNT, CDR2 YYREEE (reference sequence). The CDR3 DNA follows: TGTGCCAGCAGCCCTGGTGGGGTTGTAGAGACCCAGTACTTC. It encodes CASSPGGVVETQYF. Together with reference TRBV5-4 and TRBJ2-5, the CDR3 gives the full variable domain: ETGVTQSPTHLIKTRGQQVTLRCSSQSGHNTVSWYQQALGQGPQFIFQYYREEENGRGNFPPRFSGLQFPNYSSELNVNALELDDSALYLCASSPGGVVETQYFGPGTRLLVL.

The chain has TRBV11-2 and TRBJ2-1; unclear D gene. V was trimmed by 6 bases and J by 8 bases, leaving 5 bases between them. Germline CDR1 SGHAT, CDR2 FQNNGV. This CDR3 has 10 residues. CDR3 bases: TGTGCCAGCAGAGGCCATGAGCAGTTCTTC. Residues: CASRGHEQFF.

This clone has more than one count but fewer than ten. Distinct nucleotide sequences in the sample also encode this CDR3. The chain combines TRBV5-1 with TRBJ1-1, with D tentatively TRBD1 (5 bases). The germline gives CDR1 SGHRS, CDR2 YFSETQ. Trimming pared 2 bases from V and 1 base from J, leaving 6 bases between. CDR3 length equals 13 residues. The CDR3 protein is CASSFGGNTEAFF. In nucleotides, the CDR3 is TGCGCCAGCAGCTTTGGGGGGAACACTGAAGCTTTCTTT.

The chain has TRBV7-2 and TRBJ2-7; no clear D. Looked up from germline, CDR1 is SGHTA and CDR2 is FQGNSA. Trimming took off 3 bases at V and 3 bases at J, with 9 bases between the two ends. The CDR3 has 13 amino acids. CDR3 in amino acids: CASSFVLNYEQYF. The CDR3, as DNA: TGTGCCAGCAGCTTTGTCCTCAACTACGAGCAGTACTTC.

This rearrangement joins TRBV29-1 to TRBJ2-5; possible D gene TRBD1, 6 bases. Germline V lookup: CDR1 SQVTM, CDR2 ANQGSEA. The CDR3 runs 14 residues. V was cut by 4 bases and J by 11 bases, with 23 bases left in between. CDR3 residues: CSVVRPGVTQEQYF. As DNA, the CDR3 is TGCAGCGTTGTTAGGCCAGGGGTGACTCAGGAGCAGTACTTC.

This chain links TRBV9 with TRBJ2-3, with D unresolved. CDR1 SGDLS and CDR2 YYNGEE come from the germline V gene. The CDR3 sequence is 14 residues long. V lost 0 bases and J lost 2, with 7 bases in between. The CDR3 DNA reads TGTGCCAGCAGCGTAGGTGCAGACACAGATACGCAGTATTTT. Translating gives CASSVGADTDTQYF.

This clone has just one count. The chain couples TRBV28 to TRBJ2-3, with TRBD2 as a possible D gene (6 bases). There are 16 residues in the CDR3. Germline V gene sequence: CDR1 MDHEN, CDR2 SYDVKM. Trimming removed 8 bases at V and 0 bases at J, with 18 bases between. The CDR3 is CASPSAGTKSTDTQYF. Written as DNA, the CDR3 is TGTGCCAGCCCTTCAGCGGGTACCAAAAGCACAGATACGCAGTATTTT.

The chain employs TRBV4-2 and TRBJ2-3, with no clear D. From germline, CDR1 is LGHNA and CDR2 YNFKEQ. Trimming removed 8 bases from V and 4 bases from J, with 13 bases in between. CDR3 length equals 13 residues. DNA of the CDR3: TGTGCCAGCTTGGCATCGGCGGCAGATACGCAGTATTTT. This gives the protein CASLASAADTQYF.

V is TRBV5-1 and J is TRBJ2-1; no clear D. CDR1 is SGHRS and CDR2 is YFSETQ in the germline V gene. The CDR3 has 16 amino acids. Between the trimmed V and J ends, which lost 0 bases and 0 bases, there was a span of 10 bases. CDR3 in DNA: TGCGCCAGCAGCTTGGCTGCAGGCGCCTCCTACAATGAGCAGTTCTTC. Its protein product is CASSLAAGASYNEQFF.

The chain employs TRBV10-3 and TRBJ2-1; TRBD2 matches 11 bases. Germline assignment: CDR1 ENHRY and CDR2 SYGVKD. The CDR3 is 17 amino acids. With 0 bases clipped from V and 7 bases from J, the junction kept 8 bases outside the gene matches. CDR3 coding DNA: TGTGCCATCAGTGAGTCTAGGAAGGCTAGCGGGAGGAATGAGCAGTTCTTC. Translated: CAISESRKASGRNEQFF.

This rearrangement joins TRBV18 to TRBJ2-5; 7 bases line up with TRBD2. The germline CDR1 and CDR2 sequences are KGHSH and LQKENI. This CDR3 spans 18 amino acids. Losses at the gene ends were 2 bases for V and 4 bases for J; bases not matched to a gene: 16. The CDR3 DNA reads TGTGCCAGCTCACCATCCCGGGTCGCGGGAGTATCGGGAGAGACCCAGTACTTC. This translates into CASSPSRVAGVSGETQYF. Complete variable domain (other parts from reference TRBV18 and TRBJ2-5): NAGVMQNPRHLVRRRGQEARLRCSPMKGHSHVYWYRQLPEEGLKFMVYLQKENIIDESGMPKERFSAEFPKEGPSILRIQQVVRGDSAAYFCASSPSRVAGVSGETQYFGPGTRLLVL.

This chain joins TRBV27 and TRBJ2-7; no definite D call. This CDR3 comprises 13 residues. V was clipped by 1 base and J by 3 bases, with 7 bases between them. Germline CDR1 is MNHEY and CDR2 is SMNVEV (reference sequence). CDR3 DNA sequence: TGTGCCAGCAGTTTATTGGGTGGCTACGAGCAGTACTTC. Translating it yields CASSLLGGYEQYF.

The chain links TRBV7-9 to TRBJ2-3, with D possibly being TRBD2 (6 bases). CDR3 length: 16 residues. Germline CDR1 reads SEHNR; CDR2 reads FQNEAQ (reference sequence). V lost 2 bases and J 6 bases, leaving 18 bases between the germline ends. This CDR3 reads CASSLYPGLASDTQYF. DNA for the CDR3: TGTGCCAGCAGCTTATACCCCGGGCTAGCGTCGGATACGCAGTATTTT.

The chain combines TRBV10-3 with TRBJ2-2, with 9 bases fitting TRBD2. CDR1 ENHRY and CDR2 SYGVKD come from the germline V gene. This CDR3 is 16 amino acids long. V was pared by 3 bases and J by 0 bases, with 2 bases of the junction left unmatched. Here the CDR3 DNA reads TGTGCCATCAGTGAAAGCGGGAGGACGAACACCGGGGAGCTGTTTTTT. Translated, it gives CAISESGRTNTGELFF.

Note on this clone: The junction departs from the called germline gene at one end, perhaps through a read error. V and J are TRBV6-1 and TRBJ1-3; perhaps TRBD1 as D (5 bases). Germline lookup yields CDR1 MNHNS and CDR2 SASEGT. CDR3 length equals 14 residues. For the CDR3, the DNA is TGTGCCAGCAGAGAAGGGGTCTCTGGAAACACCATATATTTT. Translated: CASREGVSGNTIYF.

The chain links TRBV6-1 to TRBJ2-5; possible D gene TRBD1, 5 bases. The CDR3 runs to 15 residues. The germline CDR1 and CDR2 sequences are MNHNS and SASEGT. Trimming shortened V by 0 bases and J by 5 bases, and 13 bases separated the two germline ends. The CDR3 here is CASSEAWPPGETQYF. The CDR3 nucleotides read TGTGCCAGCAGTGAAGCATGGCCCCCAGGGGAGACCCAGTACTTC.

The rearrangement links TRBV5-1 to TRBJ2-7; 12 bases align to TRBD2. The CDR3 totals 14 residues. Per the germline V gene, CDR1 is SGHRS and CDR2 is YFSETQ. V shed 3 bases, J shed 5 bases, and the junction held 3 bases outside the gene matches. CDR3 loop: CASSSSGRVHEQYF. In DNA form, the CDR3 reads TGCGCCAGCAGCTCTAGCGGGAGGGTACACGAGCAGTACTTC.

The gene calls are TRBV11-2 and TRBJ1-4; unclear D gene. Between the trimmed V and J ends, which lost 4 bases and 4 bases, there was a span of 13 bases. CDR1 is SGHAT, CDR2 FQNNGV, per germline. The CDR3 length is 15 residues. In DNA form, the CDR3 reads TGTGCCAGCAGCTCGATCGGAGGGTTTAATGAAAAACTGTTTTTT. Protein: CASSSIGGFNEKLFF. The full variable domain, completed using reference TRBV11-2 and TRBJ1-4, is EAGVAQSPRYKIIEKRQSVAFWCNPISGHATLYWYQQILGQGPKLLIQFQNNGVVDDSQLPKDRFSAERLKGVDSTLKIQPAKLEDSAVYLCASSSIGGFNEKLFFGSGTQLSVL.

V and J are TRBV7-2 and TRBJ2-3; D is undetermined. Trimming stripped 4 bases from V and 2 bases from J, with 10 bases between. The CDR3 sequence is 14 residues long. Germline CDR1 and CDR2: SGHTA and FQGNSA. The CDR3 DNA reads TGTGCCAGCAGCTCCCACTCGGTCACAGATACGCAGTATTTT. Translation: CASSSHSVTDTQYF.

In DNA, the CDR3 is TGCAGCGTGGCAATAAGGACAGGGCCCCTCGAGACCCAGTACTTC. Translating it yields CSVAIRTGPLETQYF. The chain recombines TRBV29-1 with TRBJ2-5; the match to TRBD1 covers 8 bases. CDR1 is SQVTM, CDR2 ANQGSEA, per germline. CDR3 size: 15 residues. With V trimmed by 6 bases and J by 5 bases, 14 bases remained unmatched.

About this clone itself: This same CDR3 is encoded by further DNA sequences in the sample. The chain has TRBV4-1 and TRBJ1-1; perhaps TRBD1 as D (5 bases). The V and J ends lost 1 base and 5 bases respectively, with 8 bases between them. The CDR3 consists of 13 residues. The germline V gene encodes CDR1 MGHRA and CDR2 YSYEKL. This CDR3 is CASSQVRDTEAFF. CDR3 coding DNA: TGCGCCAGCAGCCAAGTCAGGGATACTGAAGCTTTCTTT.

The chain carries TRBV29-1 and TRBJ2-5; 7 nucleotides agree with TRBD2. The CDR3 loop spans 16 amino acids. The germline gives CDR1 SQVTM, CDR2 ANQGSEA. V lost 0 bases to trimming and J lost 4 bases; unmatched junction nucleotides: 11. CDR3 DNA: TGCAGCGTTGAAGATCGCGGGAGAGGTCGGGGAGAGACCCAGTACTTC. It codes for CSVEDRGRGRGETQYF.

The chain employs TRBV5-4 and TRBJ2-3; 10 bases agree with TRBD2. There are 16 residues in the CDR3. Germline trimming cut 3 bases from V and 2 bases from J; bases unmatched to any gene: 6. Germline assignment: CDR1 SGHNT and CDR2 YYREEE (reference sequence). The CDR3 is CASSSPLAGFTDTQYF. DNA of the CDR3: TGTGCCAGCAGCTCCCCACTAGCGGGATTCACAGATACGCAGTATTTT.